The source of this TCR beta chain is a study of CD8 T cells in Susac syndrome. The V gene's germline CDR1 is SGHVS and CDR2 FQNEAQ. V trimming: 1 base; J trimming: 2 bases; junction bases outside the gene matches: 4. There are 15 residues in the CDR3. Random hexamers were used to reverse transcribe an amount of about 0.5 to 1 ug RNA. immunoSEQ multiplex PCR amplified TCR beta CDR3 across 54 Vbeta, 13 Jbeta. TCRdb recomputed calls from the immunoSEQ multiplex PCR reads with MiXCR, one row per CDR3 protein. In the table there are approximately 200,000 distinct CDR3 sequences, approximately 96% of which are singletons.

The clonotype comes from a human donor with multiple sclerosis. The genes are TRBV7-8 and TRBJ1-1, with TRBD1 matching over 7 bases. The sample was CD4+ T cells from PBMCs. The CDR3 loop reads CASSLGTGLNTEAFF. CDR3 nucleotides: TGTGCCAGCAGCTTAGGGACAGGTCTTAACACTGAAGCTTTCTTT.